These T cell receptor beta chains were read from a single sample in a study of T cell repertoires in cytomegalovirus infection. From the reads, TCRdb called clonotypes with MiXCR, one entry per CDR3 protein. The table has some 310,000 distinct CDR3 sequences, roughly 25% seen once. These receptors' antigens are unknown. The sample in question was cultured PBMCs, obtained from culture after CMV antigen stimulation. The receptors were sampled from a human donor in good health (CMV status not recorded). Some clones in this sample may be carry-over from other donors' samples. Each CDR3 is given with its conserved first and last residue. D genes are given only for firm matches. Part of the rows lack a size; the others show once, few, many or a class for expanded clones.

v_gene	d_gene	j_gene	abundance	CDR3aa	CDR3nt
TRBV6-2/TRBV6-3	.	TRBJ2-3	.	CASSQNADTQYF	TGTGCCAGCAGCCAGAATGCGGATACGCAGTATTTT
TRBV6-2/TRBV6-3	.	TRBJ2-5	.	CASSYPLSEDTQYF	TGTGCCAGCAGTTACCCACTTTCTGAGGATACCCAGTACTTC
TRBV11-1	TRBD2	TRBJ2-7	few	CASSKTGLDEQYF	TGTGCCAGCAGCAAGACGGGACTAGACGAGCAGTACTTC
TRBV15	TRBD1	TRBJ1-2	many	CATSRDRTGGSGYTF	TGTGCCACCAGCAGAGATAGGACAGGGGGAAGTGGCTACACCTTC
TRBV6-2/TRBV6-3	TRBD1	TRBJ2-7	.	CASSYDRQGTYEQYF	TGTGCCAGCAGTTACGATAGACAGGGGACGTACGAGCAGTACTTC
TRBV12-3/TRBV12-4	TRBD1	TRBJ2-5	.	CASSRQGETQYF	TGTGCCAGCTCAAGACAGGGGGAGACCCAGTACTTC
TRBV2	.	TRBJ2-2	.	CASSQSMGELFF	TGTGCCAGCAGCCAGTCGATGGGGGAGCTGTTTTTT
TRBV6-2/TRBV6-3	.	TRBJ1-5	few	CASSYWPGRNQPQHF	TGTGCCAGCAGTTACTGGCCAGGGCGCAATCAGCCCCAGCATTTT
TRBV7-3	.	TRBJ2-2	.	CASSFGGPTGELFF	TGTGCCAGCAGCTTCGGTGGCCCCACCGGGGAGCTGTTTTTT
TRBV20-1	.	TRBJ2-3	.	CSSFRGSTTDTQYF	TGCAGTTCCTTTAGGGGGTCCACCACAGATACGCAGTATTTT
TRBV7-6	.	TRBJ1-1	once	CASSPTNNEAFF	TGTGCCAGCAGCCCAACTAATAATGAAGCTTTCTTT
TRBV4-1	TRBD2	TRBJ2-7	few	CASSQSLAGLSYEQYF	TGCGCCAGCAGCCAATCTCTAGCGGGTCTCTCCTACGAGCAGTACTTC
TRBV10-3	.	TRBJ1-2	few	CAISEYGGYTF	TGTGCCATCAGTGAGTACGGTGGCTACACCTTC
TRBV7-3	.	TRBJ2-7	many	CASSSVTRPYEQYF	TGTGCCAGCAGCTCTGTGACAAGGCCCTACGAGCAGTACTTC
TRBV12-3/TRBV12-4	TRBD2	TRBJ2-7	.	CASSFDTSGSQYF	TGTGCCAGCAGTTTTGATACTAGCGGGTCACAGTACTTC
TRBV7-6	.	TRBJ2-5	many	CASSLGAWRGQETQYF	TGTGCCAGCAGCTTGGGGGCTTGGCGGGGCCAAGAGACCCAGTACTTC
TRBV7-9	.	TRBJ1-4	.	CASSKDHAANEKLFF	TGTGCCAGCAGCAAGGACCACGCGGCTAATGAAAAACTGTTTTTT
TRBV9	TRBD2	TRBJ2-1	few	CASSQTSGRLYEQFF	TGTGCCAGCAGCCAAACTAGCGGGAGACTGTATGAGCAGTTCTTC
TRBV11-3	.	TRBJ2-7	many	CASSLDRQTNEQYF	TGTGCCAGCAGCTTAGATCGACAAACTAACGAGCAGTACTTC
TRBV5-4	.	TRBJ2-1	many	CASSLEQGNSYNEQFF	TGTGCCAGCAGCTTAGAACAGGGAAACTCCTACAATGAGCAGTTCTTC
TRBV15	.	TRBJ2-1	.	CATSRVGGGKWNEQFF	TGTGCCACCAGCAGAGTGGGTGGGGGAAAGTGGAATGAGCAGTTCTTC
TRBV4-1	.	TRBJ1-1	few	CASSHDIFTGMNTEAFF	TGCGCCAGCAGCCATGATATCTTCACAGGGATGAACACTGAAGCTTTCTTT
TRBV7-2	TRBD1	TRBJ1-3	few	CASSSSLTGAGNTIYF	TGTGCCAGCAGCTCATCCCTTACAGGGGCTGGAAACACCATATATTTT
TRBV3-1	TRBD2	TRBJ2-1	many	CASSRSGRANEQFF	TGTGCCAGCAGCCGGAGCGGGAGGGCCAATGAGCAGTTCTTC
TRBV7-2	.	TRBJ2-3	.	CASSSYTETQYF	TGTGCCAGCAGCTCATACACAGAGACGCAGTATTTT
TRBV6-5	.	TRBJ2-3	.	CASALRGTDTQYF	TGTGCCAGCGCCCTTAGGGGCACAGATACGCAGTATTTT
TRBV20-1	.	TRBJ2-1	few	CSATPGGGRLNEQFF	TGCAGTGCAACTCCGGGGGGCGGACGATTAAATGAGCAGTTCTTC
TRBV19	TRBD2	TRBJ2-2	.	CASQTQGLRNTGELFF	TGTGCCAGCCAGACCCAGGGACTACGGAACACCGGGGAGCTGTTTTTT
TRBV2	.	TRBJ2-2	.	CASWGSGNTGELFF	TGTGCCAGCTGGGGTAGCGGGAACACCGGGGAGCTGTTTTTT
TRBV28	.	TRBJ1-5	.	CASTSGPRGNQPQHF	TGTGCCAGCACCTCAGGGCCCCGGGGCAATCAGCCCCAGCATTTT
TRBV10-2	.	TRBJ2-3	few	CASKSQGGDTQYF	TGCGCCAGCAAGTCCCAGGGAGGAGATACGCAGTATTTT
TRBV5-1	.	TRBJ2-2	.	CASSSGAGSNTGELFF	TGCGCCAGCAGCTCTGGGGCAGGGTCGAACACCGGGGAGCTGTTTTTT
TRBV19	.	TRBJ1-2	.	CASSAGRDYGYTF	TGTGCCAGTAGTGCGGGAAGGGACTATGGCTACACCTTC
TRBV7-9	.	TRBJ2-2	.	CASSVGPTTGELFF	TGTGCCAGCAGCGTGGGACCCACGACCGGGGAGCTGTTTTTT
TRBV6-2/TRBV6-3	TRBD2	TRBJ2-1	.	CASSYRTSGVGEQFF	TGTGCCAGCAGTTACCGGACTAGCGGAGTGGGTGAGCAGTTCTTC
TRBV7-2	.	TRBJ1-1	many	CASSLRSGRETLSEAFF	TGTGCCAGCAGCTTAAGATCCGGCCGGGAGACTCTCTCTGAAGCTTTCTTT
TRBV5-1	TRBD2	TRBJ2-7	few	CASSLYSGVDEQYF	TGCGCCAGCAGCTTGTATAGCGGGGTAGACGAGCAGTACTTC
TRBV4-3	TRBD2	TRBJ2-2	once	CASSQVVSSGSGNTGELFF	TGCGCCAGCAGCCAAGTGGTCAGTAGCGGGAGTGGGAACACCGGGGAGCTGTTTTTT
TRBV4-2	.	TRBJ2-1	.	CASSERAVSGNEQFF	TGTGCCAGCAGTGAGAGGGCCGTGAGCGGGAATGAGCAGTTCTTC
TRBV7-6	.	TRBJ1-1	.	CASSAGTGNTEAFF	TGTGCCAGCAGCGCCGGTACAGGGAACACTGAAGCTTTCTTT